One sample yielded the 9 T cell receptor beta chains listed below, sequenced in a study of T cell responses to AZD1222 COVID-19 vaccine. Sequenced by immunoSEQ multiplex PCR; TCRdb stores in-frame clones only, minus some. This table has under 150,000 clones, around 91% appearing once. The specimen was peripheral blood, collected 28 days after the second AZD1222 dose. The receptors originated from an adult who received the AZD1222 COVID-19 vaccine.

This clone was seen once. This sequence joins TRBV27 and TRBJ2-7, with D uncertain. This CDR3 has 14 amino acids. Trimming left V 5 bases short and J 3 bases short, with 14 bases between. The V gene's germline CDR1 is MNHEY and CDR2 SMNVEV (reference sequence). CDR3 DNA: TGTGCCAGCAGTCCCCGAAAGCGCTTCTACGAGCAGTACTTC. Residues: CASSPRKRFYEQYF.

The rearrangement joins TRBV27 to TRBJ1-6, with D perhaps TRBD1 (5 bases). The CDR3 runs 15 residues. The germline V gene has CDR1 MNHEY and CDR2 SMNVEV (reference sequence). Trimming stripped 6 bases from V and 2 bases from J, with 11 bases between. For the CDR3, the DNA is TGTGCCAGCAGCGCACAGGTAACCTATAATTCACCCCTCCACTTT. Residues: CASSAQVTYNSPLHF.

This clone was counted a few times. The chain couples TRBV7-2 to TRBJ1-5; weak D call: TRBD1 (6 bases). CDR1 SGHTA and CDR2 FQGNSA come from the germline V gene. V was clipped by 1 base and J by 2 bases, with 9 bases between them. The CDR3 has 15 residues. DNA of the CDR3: TGTGCCAGCAGCTTAGGGGGGCTCGGCAATCAGCCCCAGCATTTT. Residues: CASSLGGLGNQPQHF.

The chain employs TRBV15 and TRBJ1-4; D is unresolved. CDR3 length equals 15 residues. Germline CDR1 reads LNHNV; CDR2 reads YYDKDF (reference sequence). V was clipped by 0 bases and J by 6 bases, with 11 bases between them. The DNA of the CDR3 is TGTGCCACCAGCAGAGATAAGGGATTATATGAAAAACTGTTTTTT. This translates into CATSRDKGLYEKLFF.

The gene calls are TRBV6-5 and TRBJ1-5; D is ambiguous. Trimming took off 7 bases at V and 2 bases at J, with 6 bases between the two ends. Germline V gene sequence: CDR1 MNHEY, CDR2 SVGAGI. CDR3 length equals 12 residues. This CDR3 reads CASTEGNQPQHF. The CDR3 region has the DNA TGTGCCAGCACGGAGGGCAATCAGCCCCAGCATTTT.

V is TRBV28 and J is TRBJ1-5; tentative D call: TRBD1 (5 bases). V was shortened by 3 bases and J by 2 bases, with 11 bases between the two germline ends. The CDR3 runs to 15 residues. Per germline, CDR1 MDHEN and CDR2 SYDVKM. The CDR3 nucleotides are TGTGCCAGCAGTTTGAGGGGTCGGGGCAATCAGCCCCAGCATTTT. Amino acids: CASSLRGRGNQPQHF.

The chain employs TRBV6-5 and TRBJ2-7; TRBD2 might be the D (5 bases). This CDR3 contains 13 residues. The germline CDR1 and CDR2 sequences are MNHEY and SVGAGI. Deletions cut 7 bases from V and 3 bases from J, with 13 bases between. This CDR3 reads CASIGSSFYEQYF. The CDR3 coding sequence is TGTGCCAGCATTGGGTCTAGCTTCTACGAGCAGTACTTC.

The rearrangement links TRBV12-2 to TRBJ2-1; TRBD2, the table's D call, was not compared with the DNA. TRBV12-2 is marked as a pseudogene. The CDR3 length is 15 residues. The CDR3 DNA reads TGTGCAAGTCGCCCGGGACTAGCGGGATGGCTGGGGCAGTTCTTC. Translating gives CASRPGLAGWLGQFF.

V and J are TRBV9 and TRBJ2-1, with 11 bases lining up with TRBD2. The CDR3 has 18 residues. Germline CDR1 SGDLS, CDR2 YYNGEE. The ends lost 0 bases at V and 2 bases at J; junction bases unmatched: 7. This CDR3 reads CASSVAIAGGVAYNEQFF. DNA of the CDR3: TGTGCCAGCAGCGTAGCCATAGCGGGAGGGGTGGCCTACAATGAGCAGTTCTTC. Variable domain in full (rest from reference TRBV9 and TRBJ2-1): DSGVTQTPKHLITATGQRVTLRCSPRSGDLSVYWYQQSLDQGLQFLIQYYNGEERAKGNILERFSAQQFPDLHSELNLSSLELGDSALYFCASSVAIAGGVAYNEQFFGPGTRLTVL.